The 20 T cell receptor beta chains listed next were all sequenced from one sample in a study of blood T cell repertoires in COVID-19 (dated by TCRdb to about 2020). The library was obtained by the immunoSEQ multiplex PCR assay. In TCRdb, the immuneACCESS table is reduced to in-frame sequences with V and J assigned. These tables do not hold every clone; where another copy was compared, an unresolved V gene accounts for under half, and the others remain unexplained. Recorded for this sample are 250,000 to 350,000 clones; 86% of them occurred a single time. The biggest ten clones account for around 2.9% of the sample. The sample consisted of peripheral blood. The receptors derive from a woman aged 30 to 39 with active or convalescent COVID-19.

V usage is TRBV6-5 and J usage is TRBJ2-5, with a weak D call TRBD2 (6 bases). Germline V CDR1 and CDR2: MNHEY, SVGAGI. Trimming left V 5 bases short and J 2 bases short, with 15 bases between. This CDR3 is built from 15 residues. CDR3 sequence reads: CASSNRLGAQETQYF. DNA of the CDR3: TGTGCCAGCAGTAATCGACTAGGAGCACAAGAGACCCAGTACTTC.

J is TRBJ1-6 and V is TRBV27, with a weak D call TRBD1 (5 bases). The CDR3 spans 17 residues. V lost 2 bases, J lost 0 bases, and 11 bases lay in between. Germline V gives CDR1 MNHEY, CDR2 SMNVEV (reference sequence). The CDR3 loop reads CASSLKGIDSYNSPLHF. CDR3 in DNA: TGTGCCAGCAGTTTAAAGGGGATAGACTCCTATAATTCACCCCTCCACTTT.

The rearrangement joins TRBV6-5 to TRBJ2-7; 12 nucleotides align to TRBD2. This CDR3 contains 15 residues. The V gene's germline CDR1 is MNHEY and CDR2 SVGAGI. V lost 5 bases and J lost 5; bases outside the gene matches: 7. The CDR3 DNA reads as TGTGCCAGCAGTCGCCCAGGACTAGCGGGGCACGAGCAGTACTTC. This translates into CASSRPGLAGHEQYF.

The J gene is TRBJ2-7, the V gene TRBV6-1, with 10 positions matching TRBD2. V was clipped by 3 bases and J by 2 bases; unmatched bases: 4. CDR1 is MNHNS, CDR2 SASEGT, per germline. The CDR3 is 15 amino acids. The CDR3 is CASSDKAGGPYEQYF. The CDR3 nucleotides read TGTGCCAGCAGTGATAAAGCGGGGGGGCCCTACGAGCAGTACTTC.

The V and J genes are TRBV7-8 and TRBJ2-2; D perhaps matches TRBD1 (7 bases). From germline, CDR1 is SGHVS and CDR2 FQNEAQ. The V end lost 2 bases, the J end lost 2 bases, and 18 bases lay between the germline ends. The CDR3 is 18 residues long. CDR3 in DNA: TGTGCCAGCAGCTTAAAGGGACCAGGGGGGAAAAACACCGGGGAGCTGTTTTTT. This encodes CASSLKGPGGKNTGELFF.

The rearrangement uses TRBV7-9 and TRBJ1-6, with a possible D match to TRBD1 (5 bases). The germline V gene encodes CDR1 SEHNR and CDR2 FQNEAQ (reference sequence). V lost 1 base to trimming and J lost 8 bases, with 9 bases between them. The CDR3 has 14 amino acids. The CDR3 sequence: CASSLEGRDSPLHF. The CDR3 DNA reads TGTGCCAGCAGCTTAGAGGGCAGGGATTCACCCCTCCACTTT.

The chain uses TRBV7-9 and TRBJ1-4; a weak D match, TRBD1 (5 bases). Germline values: CDR1 SEHNR, CDR2 FQNEAQ (reference sequence). This CDR3 is 15 amino acids long. The V and J ends lost 5 bases and 0 bases respectively, with 10 bases between them. In nucleotides, the CDR3 is TGTGCCAGCAGCATGGGCAGGGCAACTAATGAAAAACTGTTTTTT. It is translated as CASSMGRATNEKLFF.

The chain employs TRBV5-4 and TRBJ2-7, with 7 bases identical to TRBD1. This CDR3 contains 14 residues. Germline loops: CDR1 SGHNT, CDR2 YYREEE (reference sequence). Unmatched junction bases numbered 6, after V lost 1 base and J lost 5 bases. This CDR3 is CASSLTGEYNEQYF. The DNA of the CDR3 is TGTGCCAGCAGCTTGACAGGGGAATATAACGAGCAGTACTTC.

The V gene is TRBV12-3 or TRBV12-4, the J gene TRBJ1-2; possibly TRBD1 for D (5 bases). This CDR3 has 13 amino acids. With 5 bases removed from V and 7 bases from J, the gap between germline ends came to 14 bases. The CDR3 DNA is TGTGCCAGCAGTCTCACTGACCAGGGTGGCTACACCTTC. It is translated as CASSLTDQGGYTF.

This clone was seen once. The chain is built from TRBV7-9 and TRBJ1-6, with 7 bases matching TRBD1. Germline CDR1 SEHNR, CDR2 FQNEAQ (reference sequence). CDR3 length: 14 amino acids. Trimming took 3 bases from V and 7 from J; bases not matched to a gene: 3. The CDR3 nucleotides are TGTGCCAGCAGCTTTACAGGGGTCAATTCACCCCTCCACTTT. This translates into CASSFTGVNSPLHF.

This chain uses TRBV3-1 (or the pseudogene TRBV3-2) with TRBJ2-3; D gene unclear. The germline V gene has CDR1 LGHDT and CDR2 YNNKEL (reference sequence). This CDR3 has 15 residues. The germline V and J ends were trimmed by 3 bases and 4 bases, with 14 bases remaining between them. The CDR3 here is CASSQEDARADTQYF. The CDR3 nucleotides read TGTGCCAGCAGCCAGGAAGACGCCCGGGCAGATACGCAGTATTTT.

This chain joins TRBV27 and TRBJ1-3; 7 bases align to TRBD1. CDR3 size: 18 residues. The germline V gene encodes CDR1 MNHEY and CDR2 SMNVEV (reference sequence). With 5 bases clipped from V and 0 bases from J, the junction kept 13 bases outside the gene matches. The CDR3 DNA sequence: TGTGCCAGCAGTCCACAGGGGTTTGCCTCTCACTCTGGAAACACCATATATTTT. Amino acid sequence: CASSPQGFASHSGNTIYF.

Regarding this clone: Other DNA sequences in the sample encode the same CDR3. The rearrangement joins TRBV9 to TRBJ2-1; 9 bases line up with TRBD1. Trimming at V came to 4 bases and at J to 10 bases, leaving 9 bases not matched to a gene. The germline V gene encodes CDR1 SGDLS and CDR2 YYNGEE. CDR3 length: 14 residues. The CDR3 region has the DNA TGTGCCAGCAGCCCCATCACAGGGGGCGACGAGCAGTTCTTC. Translated: CASSPITGGDEQFF.

V usage is TRBV28 and J usage is TRBJ1-1; TRBD1 matches 10 bases. The V gene's germline CDR1 is MDHEN and CDR2 SYDVKM. There are 15 residues in the CDR3. Germline trimming cut 6 bases from V and 4 bases from J; bases unmatched to any gene: 8. The CDR3 bases are TGTGCCAGCAGGATTCGGACAGGGGGGAGCACTGAAGCTTTCTTT. It translates to CASRIRTGGSTEAFF.

V gene TRBV6-2 or TRBV6-3 combines with J gene TRBJ2-1; the match to TRBD1 covers 7 bases. The CDR3 loop spans 14 amino acids. From germline, CDR1 is MNHEY and CDR2 SVGEGT. The J segment lost 12 bases and the V segment lost 6 bases, leaving 14 bases of the junction unmatched. The CDR3 DNA sequence: TGTGCCAGCAGCGCCGGGACAGCCATACAGTGGCAGTTCTTC. It yields the protein CASSAGTAIQWQFF.

The genes are TRBV19 and TRBJ1-2; TRBD1 matches 7 bases. The CDR3 consists of 15 residues. The germline V gene has CDR1 LNHDA and CDR2 SQIVND (reference sequence). V trimming: 4 bases; J trimming: 4 bases; junction bases outside the gene matches: 9. As DNA, the CDR3 is TGTGCCAGTAGTACCCGAAAGGGACAGACCTATGGCTACACCTTC. Amino acid sequence: CASSTRKGQTYGYTF.

V is TRBV4-2 and J is TRBJ2-5, with D perhaps matching TRBD1 (6 bases). CDR3 size: 15 residues. The germline V gene has CDR1 LGHNA and CDR2 YNFKEQ. Trimming removed 1 base at V and 2 bases at J, with 11 bases between. CDR3 sequence: CASSQGAGDQETQYF. The CDR3 nucleotides read TGTGCCAGCAGCCAAGGGGCAGGGGATCAAGAGACCCAGTACTTC.

The chain joins TRBV28 to TRBJ1-5; perhaps TRBD1 as D (5 bases). Looked up from germline, CDR1 is MDHEN and CDR2 is SYDVKM. The CDR3 sequence is 15 residues long. With 8 bases removed from V and 6 bases from J, the gap between germline ends came to 20 bases. In DNA form, the CDR3 reads TGTGCCAGCTTGAATTTGTGGGAAAGGGGTCAGCCCCAGCATTTT. It yields the protein CASLNLWERGQPQHF.

In its sample, this clone was seen a few times. The chain's CDR3 is CASRNPSHGYTF. Here the CDR3 DNA reads TGTGCCAGCAGGAATCCAAGCCATGGCTACACCTTC. The genes are TRBV28 and TRBJ1-2, with D hard to call. The V and J ends lost 6 bases and 6 bases respectively, with 11 bases between them. This CDR3 spans 12 amino acids. Germline assignment: CDR1 MDHEN and CDR2 SYDVKM.

The chain joins TRBV7-2 to TRBJ2-4; 7 nucleotides agree with TRBD2. Germline values: CDR1 SGHTA, CDR2 FQGNSA. This CDR3 region has 15 residues. V lost 0 bases to trimming and J lost 3 bases; unmatched junction nucleotides: 2. The CDR3 DNA reads TGTGCCAGCAGCTTAGCACTAGCGAGCAAAAACATTCAGTACTTC. This encodes CASSLALASKNIQYF. The full variable domain, rest sourced from reference TRBV7-2 and TRBJ2-4, is GAGVSQSPSNKVTEKGKDVELRCDPISGHTALYWYRQSLGQGLEFLIYFQGNSAPDKSGLPSDRFSAERTGGSVSTLTIQRTQQEDSAVYLCASSLALASKNIQYFGAGTRLSVL.